This T cell receptor beta chain appears in the sequencing data of a study of blood T cells in healthy people across ages. Across the study: Per two T cells, template switching captured roughly one barcoded beta molecule.

V shed 7 bases and J shed 8 bases, with 12 bases lying between them. This CDR3 has 12 residues. Germline CDR1 is DFQATT and CDR2 is SNEGSKA (reference sequence). The count of this clonotype is one. Antigen: not known. General study points: It was held that the diversity estimates obtained from one million T cells were underestimates. Shifts in expanded clonotypes may have been confounded by donor CMV status, which was unknown.

A second PCR of about 6 to 12 cycles used a sample-barcoded 5' primer and a J-beta primer mix. The template-switch adaptor, which had 12 random nucleotides, put a tag on each cDNA molecule. TCRdb itself ran the 5' RACE reads through MiXCR, one entry per CDR3 protein. The repertoire holds about 1.6 million distinct CDR3 sequences, with 34% as singletons. The sample was blood. The chain has TRBV20-1 and TRBJ1-6; D is ambiguous. This clonotype was obtained from a woman aged 25 to 39 in good health. The CDR3 region is CSGRTGDSPLHF. The CDR3 DNA sequence: TGCAGTGGCAGGACGGGAGATTCACCCCTCCACTTT.